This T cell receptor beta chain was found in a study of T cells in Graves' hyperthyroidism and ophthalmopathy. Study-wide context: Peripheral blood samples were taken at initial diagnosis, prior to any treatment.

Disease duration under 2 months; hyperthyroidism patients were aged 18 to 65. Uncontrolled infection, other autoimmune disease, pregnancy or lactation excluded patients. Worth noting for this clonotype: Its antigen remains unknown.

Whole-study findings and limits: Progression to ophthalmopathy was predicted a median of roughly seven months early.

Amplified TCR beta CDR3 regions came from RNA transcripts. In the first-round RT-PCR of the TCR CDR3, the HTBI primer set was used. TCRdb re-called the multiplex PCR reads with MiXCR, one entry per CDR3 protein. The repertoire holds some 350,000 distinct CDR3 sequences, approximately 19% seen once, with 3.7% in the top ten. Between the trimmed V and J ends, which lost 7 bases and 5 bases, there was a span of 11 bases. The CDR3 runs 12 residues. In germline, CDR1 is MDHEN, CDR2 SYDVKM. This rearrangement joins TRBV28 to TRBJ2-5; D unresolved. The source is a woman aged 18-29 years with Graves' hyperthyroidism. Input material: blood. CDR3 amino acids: CASTEIWETQYF. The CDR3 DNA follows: TGTGCCAGCACGGAAATTTGGGAGACCCAGTACTTC.